A selection of T cell receptor beta chains follows, all from one sample in a study of regulatory T cells in long-lasting Graves disease. A single record per CDR3 protein comes from TCRdb applying MiXCR to the multiplex PCR reads. Here the sample spans a few hundred thousand distinct CDR3 sequences, 16% being singletons. Separately, the same data were catalogued under a study of T cells in Graves' hyperthyroidism and ophthalmopathy.

This material consisted of peripheral blood mononuclear cells (PBMCs), taken at new diagnosis, from a patient treated with antithyroid drugs. The origin of the receptors is a young woman with Graves disease. CDR3s include the opening cysteine and the closing phenylalanine or tryptophan. The D gene is left open where the match is weak. Clone size is given for some rows only: seen once, a few or many times, or a class if the clone is expanded.

few | . | 14 | TRBJ2-1 | TRBV30 | CAWSVILGWDEQFF | TGTGCCTGGAGTGTAATTCTGGGGTGGGATGAGCAGTTCTTC
many | . | 13 | TRBJ2-7 | TRBV2 | CASSERESYEQYF | TGTGCCAGCAGTGAAAGGGAAAGCTACGAGCAGTACTTC
many | . | 13 | TRBJ1-2 | TRBV12-3/TRBV12-4 | CASSFNSNYGYTF | TGTGCCAGCAGTTTTAACTCCAACTATGGCTACACCTTC
. | TRBD2 | 15 | TRBJ2-1 | TRBV20-1 | CSALPGLAVNNEQFF | TGCAGTGCTCTTCCGGGACTAGCGGTAAACAATGAGCAGTTCTTC
. | . | 16 | TRBJ1-2 | TRBV28 | CASSPRAPPRTYGYTF | TGTGCCAGCAGTCCCAGGGCCCCACCCAGAACCTATGGCTACACCTTC
many | . | 13 | TRBJ1-5 | TRBV2 | CASSEIGNQPQHF | TGTGCCAGCAGTGAAATCGGTAATCAGCCCCAGCATTTT
once | . | 14 | TRBJ1-2 | TRBV5-5 | CASSLSLGLYGYTF | TGTGCCAGCAGCTTGAGTTTGGGTCTCTATGGCTACACCTTC
few | . | 15 | TRBJ2-1 | TRBV24-1 | CATSDTAAGGNEQFF | TGTGCCACCAGTGATACCGCGGCAGGGGGGAATGAGCAGTTCTTC
many | TRBD2 | 16 | TRBJ2-1 | TRBV28 | CASSSYSGSSYNEQFF | TGTGCCAGCAGTTCATATAGCGGGAGCTCCTACAATGAGCAGTTCTTC
. | . | 13 | TRBJ1-1 | TRBV6-1 | CASIRQLNTEAFF | TGTGCCAGCATCAGGCAGCTTAACACTGAAGCTTTCTTT
many | . | 13 | TRBJ2-3 | TRBV10-2 | CASSLSAGDTQYF | TGCGCCAGCAGTCTATCGGCGGGAGATACGCAGTATTTT
many | TRBD2 | 14 | TRBJ2-2 | TRBV27 | CASKVGGPSGELFF | TGTGCCAGCAAAGTGGGAGGGCCGAGCGGGGAGCTGTTTTTT
many | TRBD2 | 20 | TRBJ2-5 | TRBV4-3 | CASSRAGTSGKGTYQETQYF | TGCGCCAGCAGCCGAGCCGGGACTAGCGGGAAGGGGACGTACCAAGAGACCCAGTACTTC
many | . | 16 | TRBJ2-3 | TRBV13 | CASSFQTGGSERTQYF | TGTGCCAGCAGTTTCCAGACAGGCGGTTCAGAACGTACGCAGTATTTT
many | TRBD2 | 16 | TRBJ2-1 | TRBV28 | CASSPLAFGRVNEQFF | TGTGCCAGCAGTCCTCTGGCTTTTGGGAGGGTAAATGAGCAGTTCTTC
. | . | 14 | TRBJ1-2 | TRBV15 | CATSRTLDIYGYTF | TGTGCCACCAGCAGAACCCTGGACATCTATGGCTACACCTTC
many | TRBD2 | 15 | TRBJ2-1 | TRBV2 | CASSGVGLGVDEQFF | TGTGCCAGCAGTGGGGTGGGACTAGGAGTCGATGAGCAGTTCTTC
. | . | 18 | TRBJ2-7 | TRBV5-1 | CASSQLDRRTAEAYEQYF | TGTGCCAGCAGCCAACTGGATCGACGCACGGCTGAGGCCTACGAGCAGTACTTC
many | TRBD1 | 13 | TRBJ1-1 | TRBV10-3 | CATSDRENTEAFF | TGTGCCACTTCGGACAGGGAGAACACTGAAGCTTTCTTT
few | TRBD2 | 20 | TRBJ2-1 | TRBV14 | CASSQGFRSSRRGEGNEQFF | TGTGCCAGCAGCCAAGGATTCCGGTCGAGCCGGCGGGGGGAGGGCAATGAGCAGTTCTTC
many | . | 13 | TRBJ2-1 | TRBV12-3/TRBV12-4 | CASSFERDNEQFF | TGTGCCAGCAGTTTTGAAAGGGATAATGAGCAGTTCTTC
. | TRBD1 | 15 | TRBJ2-6 | TRBV10-1 | CATWDRPSGANVLTF | TGCGCCACCTGGGACAGACCCTCTGGGGCCAACGTCCTGACTTTC
many | . | 13 | TRBJ1-1 | TRBV12-3/TRBV12-4 | CASSLAGATEAFF | TGTGCCAGCAGTTTAGCAGGCGCCACTGAAGCTTTCTTT
many | . | 15 | TRBJ2-1 | TRBV3-1 | CASSQPGTQNNEQFF | TGTGCCAGCAGCCAACCCGGGACACAGAACAATGAGCAGTTCTTC
few | . | 16 | TRBJ1-4 | TRBV5-6 | CASSLGFGPTDEKLFF | TGTGCCAGCAGCTTGGGTTTCGGTCCGACAGATGAAAAACTGTTTTTT
many | . | 14 | TRBJ1-1 | TRBV6-1 | CASLRLEGGTEAFF | TGTGCCAGCCTTAGACTGGAGGGAGGCACTGAAGCTTTCTTT
many | . | 15 | TRBJ2-3 | TRBV5-8 | CASSLGSTLTDTQYF | TGTGCCAGCAGCTTAGGGTCTACCCTCACAGATACGCAGTATTTT
many | . | 17 | TRBJ2-3 | TRBV2 | CAIQPATTSVSTDTQYF | TGTGCCATCCAGCCTGCGACGACTAGTGTGAGCACAGATACGCAGTATTTT
. | TRBD2 | 16 | TRBJ2-1 | TRBV19 | CASSMASGRVYNEQFF | TGTGCCAGTAGTATGGCTAGCGGGAGGGTTTACAATGAGCAGTTCTTC